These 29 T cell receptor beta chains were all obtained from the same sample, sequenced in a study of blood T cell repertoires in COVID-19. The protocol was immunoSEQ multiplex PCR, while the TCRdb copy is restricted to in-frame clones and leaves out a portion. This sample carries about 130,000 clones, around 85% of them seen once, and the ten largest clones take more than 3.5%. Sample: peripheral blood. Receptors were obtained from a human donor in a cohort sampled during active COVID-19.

The CDR3 sequence: CSGGSETQYF. The CDR3 coding sequence is TGCAGTGGAGGGAGCGAGACCCAGTACTTC. The V call is TRBV20-1, the J call TRBJ2-5, with D tentatively TRBD2 (5 bases). Germline CDR1 is DFQATT and CDR2 is SNEGSKA (reference sequence). The CDR3 covers 10 residues. Trimming removed 7 bases at V and 5 bases at J, with 8 bases between.

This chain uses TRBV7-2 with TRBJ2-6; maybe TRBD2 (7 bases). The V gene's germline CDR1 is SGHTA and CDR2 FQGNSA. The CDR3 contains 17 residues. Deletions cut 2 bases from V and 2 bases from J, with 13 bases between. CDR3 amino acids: CASSLRGRAAGANVLTF. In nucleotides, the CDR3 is TGTGCCAGCAGCTTAAGGGGGAGGGCCGCTGGGGCCAACGTCCTGACTTTC.

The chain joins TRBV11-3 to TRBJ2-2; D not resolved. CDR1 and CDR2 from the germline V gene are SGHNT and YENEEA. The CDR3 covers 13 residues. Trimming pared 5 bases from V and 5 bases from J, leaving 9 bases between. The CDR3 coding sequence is TGTGCCAGCAGCCCGGTACGAACCGGGGAGCTGTTTTTT. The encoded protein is CASSPVRTGELFF.

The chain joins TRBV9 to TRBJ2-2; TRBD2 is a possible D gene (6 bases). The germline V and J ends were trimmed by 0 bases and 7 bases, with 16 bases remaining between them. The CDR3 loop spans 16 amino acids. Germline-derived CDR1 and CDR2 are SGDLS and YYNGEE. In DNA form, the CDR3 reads TGTGCCAGCAGCGTAGCGGGAGCGGCCCTCCACGGGGAGCTGTTTTTT. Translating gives CASSVAGAALHGELFF.

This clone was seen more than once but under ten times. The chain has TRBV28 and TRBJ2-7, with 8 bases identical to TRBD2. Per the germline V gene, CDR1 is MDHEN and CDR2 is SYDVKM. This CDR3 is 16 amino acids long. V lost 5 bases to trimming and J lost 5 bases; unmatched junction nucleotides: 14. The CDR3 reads CASSALLAGGRNEQYV. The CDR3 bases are TGTGCCAGCAGTGCCCTACTTGCGGGAGGAAGGAACGAGCAGTACGTC.

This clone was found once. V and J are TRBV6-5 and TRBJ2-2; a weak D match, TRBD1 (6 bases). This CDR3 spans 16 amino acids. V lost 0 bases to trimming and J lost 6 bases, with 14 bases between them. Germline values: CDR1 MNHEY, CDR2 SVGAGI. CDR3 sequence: CASSYSRIGGAGELFF. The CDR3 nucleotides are TGTGCCAGCAGTTACTCGAGGATTGGGGGCGCCGGGGAGCTGTTTTTT.

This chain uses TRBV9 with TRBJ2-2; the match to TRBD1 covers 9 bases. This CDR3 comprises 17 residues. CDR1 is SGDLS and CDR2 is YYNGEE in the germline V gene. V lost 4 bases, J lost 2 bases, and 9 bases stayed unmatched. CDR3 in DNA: TGTGCCAGCAGCTCGCTGGGGACAGGGCCAAACACCGGGGAGCTGTTTTTT. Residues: CASSSLGTGPNTGELFF. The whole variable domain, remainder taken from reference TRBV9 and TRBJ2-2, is DSGVTQTPKHLITATGQRVTLRCSPRSGDLSVYWYQQSLDQGLQFLIQYYNGEERAKGNILERFSAQQFPDLHSELNLSSLELGDSALYFCASSSLGTGPNTGELFFGEGSRLTVL.

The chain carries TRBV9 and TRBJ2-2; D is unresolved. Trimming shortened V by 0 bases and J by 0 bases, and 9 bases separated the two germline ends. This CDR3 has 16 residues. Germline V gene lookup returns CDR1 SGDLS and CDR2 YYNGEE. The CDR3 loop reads CASSVGAAANTGELFF. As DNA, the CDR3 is TGTGCCAGCAGCGTAGGGGCAGCCGCGAACACCGGGGAGCTGTTTTTT.

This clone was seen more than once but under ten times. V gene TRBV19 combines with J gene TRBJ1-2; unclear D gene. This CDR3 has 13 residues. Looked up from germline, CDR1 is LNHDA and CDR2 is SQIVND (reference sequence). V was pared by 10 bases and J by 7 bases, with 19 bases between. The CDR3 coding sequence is TGTGCCACCACTTTCACTACTCAGAGTGGCTACACCTTC. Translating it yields CATTFTTQSGYTF.

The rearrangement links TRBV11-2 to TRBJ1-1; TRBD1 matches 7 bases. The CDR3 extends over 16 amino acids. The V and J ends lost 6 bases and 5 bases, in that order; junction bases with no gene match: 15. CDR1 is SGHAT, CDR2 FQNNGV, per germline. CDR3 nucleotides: TGTGCCAGCAGACATAACAGGGGTCAGGGTTATACTGAAGCTTTCTTT. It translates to CASRHNRGQGYTEAFF.

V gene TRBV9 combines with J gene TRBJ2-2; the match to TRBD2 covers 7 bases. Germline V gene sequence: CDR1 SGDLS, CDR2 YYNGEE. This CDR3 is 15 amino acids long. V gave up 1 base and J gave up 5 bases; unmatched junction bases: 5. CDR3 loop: CASSVSQAGTGELFF. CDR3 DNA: TGTGCCAGCAGCGTATCACAAGCGGGAACCGGGGAGCTGTTTTTT.

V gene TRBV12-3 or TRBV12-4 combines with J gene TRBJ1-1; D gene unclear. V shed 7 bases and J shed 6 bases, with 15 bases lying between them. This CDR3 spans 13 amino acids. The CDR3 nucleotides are TGTGCCAGCAACCCAAGCCGGACTGCTGAAGCTTTCTTT. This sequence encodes CASNPSRTAEAFF.

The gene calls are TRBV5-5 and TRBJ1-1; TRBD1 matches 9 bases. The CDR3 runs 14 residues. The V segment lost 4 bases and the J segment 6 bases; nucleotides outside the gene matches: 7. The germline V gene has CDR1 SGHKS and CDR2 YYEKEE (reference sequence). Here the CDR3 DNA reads TGTGCCAGCAGCCGGACAGGGGCGGGGGCTGAAGCTTTCTTT. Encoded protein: CASSRTGAGAEAFF.

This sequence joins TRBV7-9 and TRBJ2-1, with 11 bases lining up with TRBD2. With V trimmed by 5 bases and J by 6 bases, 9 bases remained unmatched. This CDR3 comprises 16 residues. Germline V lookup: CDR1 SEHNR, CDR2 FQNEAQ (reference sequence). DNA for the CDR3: TGTGCCAGCAGCCCCCTGGGTAGCGGGGGGGCCAATGAGCAGTTCTTC. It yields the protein CASSPLGSGGANEQFF.

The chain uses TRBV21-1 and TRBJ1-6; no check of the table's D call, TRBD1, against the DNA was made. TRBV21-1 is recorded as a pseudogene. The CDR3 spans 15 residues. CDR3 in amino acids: CASSKWDRDNSPLHF. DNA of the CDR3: TGTGCCAGCAGCAAATGGGACAGGGATAATTCACCCCTCCACTTT.

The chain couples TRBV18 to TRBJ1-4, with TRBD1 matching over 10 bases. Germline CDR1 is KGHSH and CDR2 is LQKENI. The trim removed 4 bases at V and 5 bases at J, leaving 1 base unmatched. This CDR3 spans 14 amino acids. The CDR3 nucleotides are TGTGCCAGCTCACAGGACAGGGGGAATGAAAAACTGTTTTTT. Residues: CASSQDRGNEKLFF.

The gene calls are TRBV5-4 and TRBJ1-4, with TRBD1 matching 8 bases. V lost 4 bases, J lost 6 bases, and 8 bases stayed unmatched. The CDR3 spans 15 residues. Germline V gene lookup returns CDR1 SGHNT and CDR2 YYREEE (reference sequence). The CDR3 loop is CASSGGTGSYEKLFF. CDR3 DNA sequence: TGTGCCAGCAGCGGGGGGACAGGCAGTTATGAAAAACTGTTTTTT.

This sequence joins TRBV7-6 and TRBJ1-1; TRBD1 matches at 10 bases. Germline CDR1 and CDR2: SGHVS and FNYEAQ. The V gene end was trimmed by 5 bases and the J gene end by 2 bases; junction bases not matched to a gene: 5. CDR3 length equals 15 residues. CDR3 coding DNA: TGTGCCAGCAGCCCAGGGACAGGGGCCAACACTGAAGCTTTCTTT. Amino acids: CASSPGTGANTEAFF.

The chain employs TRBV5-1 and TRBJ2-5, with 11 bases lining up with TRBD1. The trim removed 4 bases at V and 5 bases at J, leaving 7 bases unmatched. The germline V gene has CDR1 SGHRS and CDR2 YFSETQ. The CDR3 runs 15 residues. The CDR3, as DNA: TGCGCCAGCAGCACGCGGACAGGGGGCCGGGAGACCCAGTACTTC. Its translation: CASSTRTGGRETQYF.

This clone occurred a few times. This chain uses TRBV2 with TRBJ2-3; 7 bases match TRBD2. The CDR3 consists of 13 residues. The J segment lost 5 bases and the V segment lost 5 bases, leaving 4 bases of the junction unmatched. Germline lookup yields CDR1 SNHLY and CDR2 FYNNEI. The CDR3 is CASSREAGDTQYF. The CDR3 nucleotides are TGTGCCAGCAGTCGGGAGGCGGGAGATACGCAGTATTTT.

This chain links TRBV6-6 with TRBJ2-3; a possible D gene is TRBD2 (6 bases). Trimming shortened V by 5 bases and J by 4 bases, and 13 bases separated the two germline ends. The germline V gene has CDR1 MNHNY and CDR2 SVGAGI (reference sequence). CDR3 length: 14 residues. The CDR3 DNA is TGTGCCAGCAGTCTCGGGGGATCGGCAGATACGCAGTATTTT. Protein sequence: CASSLGGSADTQYF.

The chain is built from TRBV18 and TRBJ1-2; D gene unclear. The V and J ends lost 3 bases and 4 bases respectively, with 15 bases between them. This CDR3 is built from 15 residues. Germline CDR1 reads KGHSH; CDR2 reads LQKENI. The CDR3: CASSPRGQELYGYTF. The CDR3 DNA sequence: TGTGCCAGCTCACCCAGAGGGCAGGAACTCTATGGCTACACCTTC.

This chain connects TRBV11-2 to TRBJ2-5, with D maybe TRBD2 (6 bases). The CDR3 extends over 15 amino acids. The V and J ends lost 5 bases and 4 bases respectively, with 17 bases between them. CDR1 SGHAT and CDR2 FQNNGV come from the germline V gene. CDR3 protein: CASSPGTFGGETQYF. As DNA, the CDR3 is TGTGCCAGCAGCCCCGGGACTTTCGGGGGAGAGACCCAGTACTTC.

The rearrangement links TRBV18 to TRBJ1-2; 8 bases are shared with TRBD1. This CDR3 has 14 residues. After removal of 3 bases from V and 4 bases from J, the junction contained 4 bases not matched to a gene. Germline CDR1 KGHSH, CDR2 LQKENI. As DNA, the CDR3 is TGTGCCAGCTCACCCGCCGGGACAGGCTATGGCTACACCTTC. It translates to CASSPAGTGYGYTF.

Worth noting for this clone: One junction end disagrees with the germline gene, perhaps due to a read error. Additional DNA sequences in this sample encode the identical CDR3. CDR3 DNA: TGTGCCAGCAGTATCCGGGGTGAGAACACCGGGGAGCTGTTTTTT. It translates to CASSIRGENTGELFF. The chain couples TRBV19 to TRBJ2-2; D possibly corresponds to TRBD2 (5 bases). The CDR3 totals 15 residues. Germline loops: CDR1 LNHDA, CDR2 SQIVND (reference sequence).

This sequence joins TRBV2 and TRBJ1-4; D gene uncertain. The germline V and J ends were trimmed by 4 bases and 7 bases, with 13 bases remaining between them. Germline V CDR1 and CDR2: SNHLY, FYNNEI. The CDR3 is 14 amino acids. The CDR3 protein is CASSVEGRVEKLFF. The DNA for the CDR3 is TGTGCCAGCAGTGTAGAGGGAAGGGTTGAAAAACTGTTTTTT.

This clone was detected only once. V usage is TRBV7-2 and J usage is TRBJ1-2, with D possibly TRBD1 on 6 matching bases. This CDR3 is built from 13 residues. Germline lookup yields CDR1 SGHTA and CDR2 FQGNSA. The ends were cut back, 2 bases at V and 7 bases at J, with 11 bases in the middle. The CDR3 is CASSLSGTSGYTF. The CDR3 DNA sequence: TGTGCCAGCAGCTTATCTGGGACAAGTGGCTACACCTTC.

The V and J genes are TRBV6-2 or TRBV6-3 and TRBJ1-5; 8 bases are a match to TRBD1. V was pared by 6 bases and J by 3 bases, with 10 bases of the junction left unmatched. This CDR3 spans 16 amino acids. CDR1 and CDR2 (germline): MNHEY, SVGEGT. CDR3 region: CASSWGRTGTNQPQHF. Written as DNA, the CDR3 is TGTGCCAGCAGCTGGGGTCGGACAGGGACCAATCAGCCCCAGCATTTT.

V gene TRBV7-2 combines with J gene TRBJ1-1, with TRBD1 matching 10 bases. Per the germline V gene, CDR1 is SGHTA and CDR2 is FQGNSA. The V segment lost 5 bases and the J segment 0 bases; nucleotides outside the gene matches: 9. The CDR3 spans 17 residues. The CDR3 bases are TGTGCCAGCAGCCTCTCCGGGACAGGGGCTTTGAACACTGAAGCTTTCTTT. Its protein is CASSLSGTGALNTEAFF.